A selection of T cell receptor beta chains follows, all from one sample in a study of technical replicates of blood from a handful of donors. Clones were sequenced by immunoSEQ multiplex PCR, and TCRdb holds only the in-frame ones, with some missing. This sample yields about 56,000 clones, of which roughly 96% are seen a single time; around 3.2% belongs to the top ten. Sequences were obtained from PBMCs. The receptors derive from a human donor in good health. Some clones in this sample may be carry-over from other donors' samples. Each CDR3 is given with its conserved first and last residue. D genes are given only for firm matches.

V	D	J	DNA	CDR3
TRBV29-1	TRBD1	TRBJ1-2	TGCAGCGTTGTCCCAACAGGGGGCGCCCCGGGTAACTATGGCTACACCTTC	CSVVPTGGAPGNYGYTF
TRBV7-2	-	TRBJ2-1	TGTGCCAGCAGCTTGGCGACACGGGGCAATGAGCAGTTCTTC	CASSLATRGNEQFF
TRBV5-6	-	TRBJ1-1	TGTGCCAGCAGCCCATACGGGGGGCAAACGAACACTGAAGCTTTCTTT	CASSPYGGQTNTEAFF
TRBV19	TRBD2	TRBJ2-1	TGTGCCACTCGGAGGGGGCTAGCGGGGGGCCGTAGAGTGGATGAGCAGTTCTTC	CATRRGLAGGRRVDEQFF
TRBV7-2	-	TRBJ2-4	TGTGCCAGCAGCCTAGGGCTTCCGCAGAAAAACATTCAGTACTTC	CASSLGLPQKNIQYF
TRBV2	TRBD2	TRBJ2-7	TGTGCCAGCAGCGCCGGGACTAGCGGGGTATACGAGCAGTACTTC	CASSAGTSGVYEQYF
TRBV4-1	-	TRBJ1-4	TGCGCCAGCAGCCAAGTTGGCATTATGAATGAAAAACTGTTTTTT	CASSQVGIMNEKLFF
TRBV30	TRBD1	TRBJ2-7	TGTGCCTGGACGCGGGGGACAGGGGTCTACGAACAGTACTTC	CAWTRGTGVYEQYF
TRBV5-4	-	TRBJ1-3	TGTGCCAGCAGCTTGGGGTTGGGGCCCGACACCATATATTTT	CASSLGLGPDTIYF
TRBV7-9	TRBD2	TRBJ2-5	TGTGCCAGCAGCTTAGTAGCGGGGGCCGGAGAGACCCAGTACTTC	CASSLVAGAGETQYF
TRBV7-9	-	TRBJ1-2	TGTGCCAGCAGCTTATTAGGGCAGGAAGAGGGTGGCTACACCTTC	CASSLLGQEEGGYTF
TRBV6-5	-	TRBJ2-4	TGTGCCAGCAGTTACGACAGAAAAGTAGCCAAAAACATTCAGTACTTC	CASSYDRKVAKNIQYF
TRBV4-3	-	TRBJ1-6	TGCGCCAGCAGCCAGACTTCTGTATCACCCCTCCACTTT	CASSQTSVSPLHF
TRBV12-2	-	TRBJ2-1	TGTGCAAGTCGCTTACCCGCCCAAGAGCGGGGGGGTGACAATGAGCAGTTCTTC	CASRLPAQERGGDNEQFF
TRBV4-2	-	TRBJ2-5	TGTGCCAGCAGCCAAGATGGCGGGGTGGCAGAGACCCAGTACTTC	CASSQDGGVAETQYF
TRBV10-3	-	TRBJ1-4	TGTGCCATCAGTGAGAGGGAGGGAATACTGTTTTTT	CAISEREGILFF
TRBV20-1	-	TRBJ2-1	TGCAGTGCTAGACGGGGTAATGAGCAGTTCTTC	CSARRGNEQFF
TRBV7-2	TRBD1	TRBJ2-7	TGTGCCAGCAGAGAGGGGGGGGACAGGGCCTCCTACGAGCAGTACTTC	CASREGGDRASYEQYF
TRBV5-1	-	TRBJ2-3	TGCGCCAGCAGTCCCGGGACTCGAGATACGCAGTATTTT	CASSPGTRDTQYF
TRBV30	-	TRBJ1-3	TGTGCCTGGAGTCGACAGTCCGGAAACACCATATATTTT	CAWSRQSGNTIYF
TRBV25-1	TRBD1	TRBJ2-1	TGTGCCAGCGCCGGGACAGCGGACCCGAGCTCCTACAATGAGCAGTTCTTC	CASAGTADPSSYNEQFF
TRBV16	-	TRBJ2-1	TGTGCCAGCAGCGGCCGGGACACCCAGGGGACCTACAATGAGCAGTTCTTC	CASSGRDTQGTYNEQFF
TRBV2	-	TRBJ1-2	TGTGCCAGCAGTGGACTACCGGAGGGCTACACCTTC	CASSGLPEGYTF
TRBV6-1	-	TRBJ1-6	TGTGCCAGCAGTGAAATTGACAGAACCACTTCACCCCTCCACTTT	CASSEIDRTTSPLHF
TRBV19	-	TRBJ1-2	TGTGCCAGTAGTACCCCGGAGGGGAACTATGGCTACACCTTC	CASSTPEGNYGYTF
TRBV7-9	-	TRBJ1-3	TGTGCCAGCAGCCCGCGTGAGGATGGAAACACCATATATTTT	CASSPREDGNTIYF
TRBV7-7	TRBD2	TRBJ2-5	TGTGCCAGCAGCTTCGGGACTAGCGGGGGGCAGACCCAGTACTTC	CASSFGTSGGQTQYF
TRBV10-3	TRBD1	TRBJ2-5	TGTGCCATCAGTGAGTCGAGACAGGGGTTACAAGAGACCCAGTACTTC	CAISESRQGLQETQYF
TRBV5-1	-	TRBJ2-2	TGCGCCAGCAGCTTAGGAGAGAACACCGGGGAGCTGTTTTTT	CASSLGENTGELFF
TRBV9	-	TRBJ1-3	TGTGCCAGCAGCGTAGGCCCTCGGACAACTGGAAACACCATATATTTT	CASSVGPRTTGNTIYF
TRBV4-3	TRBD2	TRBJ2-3	TGCGCCAGCAGCCAAGGTGGACTAGCTGGAGATACGCAGTATTTT	CASSQGGLAGDTQYF
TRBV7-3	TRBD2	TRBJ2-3	TGTGCCAGCAGCGCGGGACTAGCGGGGGGCACAGATACGCAGTATTTT	CASSAGLAGGTDTQYF
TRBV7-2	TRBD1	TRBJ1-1	TGTGCCAGCAGCGCCCAGGGGGACGCACGGGCTTTCTTT	CASSAQGDARAFF
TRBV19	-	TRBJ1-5	TGTGCCAGTAGTATAGCGGTTTTCGGCAATCAGCCCCAGCATTTT	CASSIAVFGNQPQHF
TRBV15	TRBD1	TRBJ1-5	TGTGCCACCAGCAGAGATAGATTACAGGGGATGCATTTT	CATSRDRLQGMHF
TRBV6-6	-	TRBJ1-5	TGTGCCAGCAGTTACTCAGAGCAGGGCGCGCAGCCCCAGCATTTT	CASSYSEQGAQPQHF
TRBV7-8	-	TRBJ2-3	TGTGCGATTTTCGGAGCGGTCACAGATACGCAGTATTTT	CAIFGAVTDTQYF
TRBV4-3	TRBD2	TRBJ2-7	TGCGCCAGCAGCCAGGAAGCGGGATTGAACGAGCAGTACTTC	CASSQEAGLNEQYF
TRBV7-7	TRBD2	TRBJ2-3	TGTGCCAGCAGCTTGGGACTAGCCTCAGATACGCAGTATTTT	CASSLGLASDTQYF
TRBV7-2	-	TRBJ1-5	TGTGCCAGCAGCTTAGGAGGGTTTGGACAGCCCCAGCATTTT	CASSLGGFGQPQHF
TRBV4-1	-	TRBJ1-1	TGCGCCAGCAGCCAATTACCGGGACAAGGGGCTTTCTTT	CASSQLPGQGAFF
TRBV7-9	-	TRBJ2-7	TGTGCCAGCAGCTTAGACTGGGAGCAGTACTTC	CASSLDWEQYF